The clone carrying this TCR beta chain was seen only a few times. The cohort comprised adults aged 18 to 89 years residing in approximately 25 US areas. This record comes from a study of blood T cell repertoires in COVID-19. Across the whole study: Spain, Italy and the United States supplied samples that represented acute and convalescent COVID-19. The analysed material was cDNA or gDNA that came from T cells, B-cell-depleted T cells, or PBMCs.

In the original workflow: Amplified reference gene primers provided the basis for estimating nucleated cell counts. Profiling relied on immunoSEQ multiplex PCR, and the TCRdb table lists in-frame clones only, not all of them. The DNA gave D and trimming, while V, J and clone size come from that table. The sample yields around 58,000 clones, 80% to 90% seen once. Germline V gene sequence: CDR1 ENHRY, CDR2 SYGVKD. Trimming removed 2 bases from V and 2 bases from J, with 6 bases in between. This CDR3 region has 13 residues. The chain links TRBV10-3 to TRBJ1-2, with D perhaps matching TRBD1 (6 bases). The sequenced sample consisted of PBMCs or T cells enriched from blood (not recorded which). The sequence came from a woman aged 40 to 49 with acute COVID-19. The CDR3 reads CAISEGGNYGYTF. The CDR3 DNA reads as TGTGCCATCAGTGAGGGGGGCAACTATGGCTACACCTTC.